The entry that follows covers one TCR beta chain sequence. The sample comes from a study of CD8 T cells in Susac syndrome. When the RNA was reverse transcribed, random hexamers were used with an input of roughly 0.5 to 1 ug. Multiplex PCR with immunoSEQ amplified the TCR beta CDR3 across 54 Vbeta and 13 Jbeta. TCRdb ran MiXCR on the immunoSEQ multiplex PCR reads and lists one entry per CDR3 protein. Found here are 55,000 to 85,000 distinct CDR3 sequences, 96% of them singletons; the top ten hold more than 0.09%. The CDR3 sequence is 14 residues long. The germline gives CDR1 SEHNR, CDR2 FQNEAQ (reference sequence). The J segment lost 4 bases and the V segment lost 0 bases, leaving 3 bases of the junction unmatched.

The chain combines TRBV7-9 with TRBJ2-7, with 7 bases lining up with TRBD1. Source material: CD4+ T cells from PBMCs. The TCR sequence derives from a human donor with multiple sclerosis. CDR3 bases: TGTGCCAGCAGCTTAGCCGGGACAGAGTACGAGCAGTACTTC. This sequence encodes CASSLAGTEYEQYF.